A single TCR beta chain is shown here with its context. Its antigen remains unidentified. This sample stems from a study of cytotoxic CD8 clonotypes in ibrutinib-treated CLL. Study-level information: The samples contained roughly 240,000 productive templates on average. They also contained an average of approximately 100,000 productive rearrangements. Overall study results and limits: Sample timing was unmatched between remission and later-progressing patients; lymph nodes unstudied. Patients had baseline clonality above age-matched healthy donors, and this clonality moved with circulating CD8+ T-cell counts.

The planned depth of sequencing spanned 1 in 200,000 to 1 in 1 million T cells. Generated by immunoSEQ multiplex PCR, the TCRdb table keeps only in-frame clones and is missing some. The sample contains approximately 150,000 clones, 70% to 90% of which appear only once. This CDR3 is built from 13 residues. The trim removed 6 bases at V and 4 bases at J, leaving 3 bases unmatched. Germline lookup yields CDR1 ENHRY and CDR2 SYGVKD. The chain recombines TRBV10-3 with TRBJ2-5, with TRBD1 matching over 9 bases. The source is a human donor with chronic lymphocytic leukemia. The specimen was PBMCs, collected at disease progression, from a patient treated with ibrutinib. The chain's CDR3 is CAIRGQGGETQYF. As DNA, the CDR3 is TGTGCCATCAGGGGACAGGGAGGAGAGACCCAGTACTTC.